The 27 T cell receptor beta chains below all came from one sample that was sequenced in a study of cytomegalovirus exposure and HLA in healthy donors. The PCR employed 60 Vbeta primers together with 13 Jbeta primers. Profiled with immunoSEQ multiplex PCR; TCRdb holds only in-frame clones, not every one. This table holds around 180,000 clones, 78% found once. Sequencing used PBMCs. These receptors were obtained from a woman aged 25 to 39 in good health and CMV-seropositive.

The rearrangement joins TRBV14 to TRBJ2-1; D might be TRBD1 (5 bases). The V gene lost 6 bases and the J gene lost 4 bases, with 16 bases spanning the gap. CDR1 is SGHDN and CDR2 is FVKESK in the germline V gene. The CDR3 loop spans 15 amino acids. The CDR3 loop is CASSPRGRVYNEQFF. CDR3 nucleotide sequence: TGTGCCAGCAGTCCAAGGGGTCGGGTGTACAATGAGCAGTTCTTC. The full variable domain, completed using reference TRBV14 and TRBJ2-1, is EAGVTQFPSHSVIEKGQTVTLRCDPISGHDNLYWYRRVMGKEIKFLLHFVKESKQDESGMPNNRFLAERTGGTYSTLKVQPAELEDSGVYFCASSPRGRVYNEQFFGPGTRLTVL.

CDR3 sequence (DNA): TGTGCCAGCAGCCCAAAGACTAGCGGGATCTATACCTACGAGCAGTACTTC. Its translation: CASSPKTSGIYTYEQYF. This chain joins TRBV7-9 and TRBJ2-7; 11 positions agree with TRBD2. Trimming took 5 bases from V and 2 from J; bases not matched to a gene: 11. Germline V gives CDR1 SEHNR, CDR2 FQNEAQ (reference sequence). CDR3 size: 17 residues.

The CDR3 loop reads CASSPRAGDEQYF. CDR3 DNA sequence: TGTGCCAGCAGCCCCCGGGCGGGGGACGAGCAGTACTTC. The V and J genes are TRBV27 and TRBJ2-7, with TRBD2 matching 7 bases. Germline CDR1 and CDR2: MNHEY and SMNVEV (reference sequence). J gave up 5 bases and V 6 bases, and 7 bases lay outside the gene matches. There are 13 residues in the CDR3.

DNA of the CDR3: TGCGCCAGCAGCCAAGAGCCCTTCCAGGGTACTGAAGCTTTCTTT. Protein product: CASSQEPFQGTEAFF. This chain connects TRBV4-1 to TRBJ1-1; tentatively, D is TRBD1 (5 bases). CDR1 MGHRA and CDR2 YSYEKL come from the germline V gene. Trimming removed 0 bases at V and 5 bases at J, with 13 bases between. The CDR3 is made up of 15 amino acids.

This rearrangement joins TRBV7-9 to TRBJ2-2; TRBD1 matches at 7 bases. V shed 5 bases and J 4 bases; nucleotides not matched to a gene: 1. Per the germline V gene, CDR1 is SEHNR and CDR2 is FQNEAQ (reference sequence). CDR3 length: 13 amino acids. The CDR3: CASSDRATGELFF. CDR3 coding DNA: TGTGCCAGCAGCGACAGGGCCACCGGGGAGCTGTTTTTT.

V is TRBV5-4 and J is TRBJ2-5, with a tentative D call TRBD2 (5 bases). Trimming stripped 5 bases from V and 3 bases from J, with 11 bases between. The germline V gene encodes CDR1 SGHNT and CDR2 YYREEE (reference sequence). CDR3 length: 13 residues. The CDR3 here is CASRIRREETQYF. In DNA, the CDR3 is TGTGCCAGCAGAATTAGGCGGGAAGAGACCCAGTACTTC.

The rearrangement uses TRBV6-6 and TRBJ1-5; no clear D gene. Germline CDR1 is MNHNY and CDR2 is SVGAGI (reference sequence). The ends were cut back, 2 bases at V and 9 bases at J, with 14 bases in the middle. The CDR3 length is 14 residues. The CDR3 sequence is CASSYLEGLVPQHF. The CDR3, as DNA: TGTGCCAGCAGTTACCTTGAGGGTCTGGTGCCCCAGCATTTT.

The chain employs TRBV7-2 and TRBJ1-6, with no clear D. The length of the CDR3 is 16 residues. V was cut by 1 base and J by 0 bases, with 7 bases left in between. From germline, CDR1 is SGHTA and CDR2 FQGNSA. The CDR3 sequence is CASSLDGSSYNSPLHF. The CDR3 DNA reads TGTGCCAGCAGCTTAGACGGGAGCTCCTATAATTCACCCCTCCACTTT.

The chain carries TRBV7-6 and TRBJ2-7; the D gene is possibly TRBD1 (6 bases). Trimming pared 3 bases from V and 0 bases from J, leaving 12 bases between. The germline CDR1 and CDR2 sequences are SGHVS and FNYEAQ. The CDR3 covers 15 residues. In nucleotides, the CDR3 is TGTGCCAGCAGCTTTTTGGCGGACAGCTCCTACGAGCAGTACTTC. As protein: CASSFLADSSYEQYF.

The genes are TRBV27 and TRBJ2-1; perhaps TRBD2 as D (5 bases). Germline V gene sequence: CDR1 MNHEY, CDR2 SMNVEV (reference sequence). V was cut by 6 bases and J by 2 bases, with 8 bases left in between. CDR3 length: 13 residues. CDR3 in DNA: TGTGCCAGCAGAGCCGGGACCTACAATGAGCAGTTCTTC. Residues: CASRAGTYNEQFF.

This chain connects TRBV7-2 to TRBJ2-7, with a possible D match to TRBD2 (7 bases). V lost 1 base and J 4 bases, leaving 23 bases between the germline ends. From germline, CDR1 is SGHTA and CDR2 FQGNSA. The CDR3 has 18 amino acids. CDR3 protein: CASSLDVRGGVGFYEQYF. CDR3 nucleotide sequence: TGTGCCAGCAGCTTAGATGTGAGGGGGGGGGTTGGGTTTTACGAGCAGTACTTC.

The genes are TRBV28 and TRBJ1-5; TRBD1 matches at 10 bases. Germline lookup yields CDR1 MDHEN and CDR2 SYDVKM. V gave up 9 bases and J gave up 7 bases; unmatched junction bases: 12. CDR3 size: 15 residues. CDR3: CASFETTGGLQPQHF. CDR3 DNA sequence: TGTGCCAGTTTTGAAACGACAGGGGGCCTCCAGCCCCAGCATTTT.

The chain employs TRBV7-8 and TRBJ1-3; D ambiguous. The CDR3 length is 13 residues. Trimming removed 5 bases from V and 7 bases from J, with 12 bases in between. The germline V gene has CDR1 SGHVS and CDR2 FQNEAQ. The CDR3 nucleotides read TGTGCCAGCAGCGGAGCGCATCCCAACACCATATATTTT. It translates to CASSGAHPNTIYF.

The chain is built from TRBV7-9 and TRBJ2-7; possible D gene TRBD2, 5 bases. Germline V gene sequence: CDR1 SEHNR, CDR2 FQNEAQ (reference sequence). Trimming shortened V by 5 bases and J by 2 bases, and 16 bases separated the two germline ends. This CDR3 has 15 amino acids. CDR3 sequence reads: CASSHKSGSTYEQYF. In DNA form, the CDR3 reads TGTGCCAGCAGCCATAAGTCGGGGAGTACCTACGAGCAGTACTTC.

The rearrangement uses TRBV19 and TRBJ1-5, with a possible D match to TRBD1 (6 bases). Germline loops: CDR1 LNHDA, CDR2 SQIVND (reference sequence). V was shortened by 3 bases and J by 5 bases, with 14 bases between the two germline ends. This CDR3 is 15 amino acids long. DNA for the CDR3: TGTGCCAGTAGTATTAGGGGGACCTTCGATCAGCCCCAGCATTTT. Its translation: CASSIRGTFDQPQHF.

The rearrangement joins TRBV6-6 to TRBJ2-3; D possibly corresponds to TRBD2 (6 bases). Germline V gene sequence: CDR1 MNHNY, CDR2 SVGAGI (reference sequence). This CDR3 has 15 amino acids. Deletions cut 6 bases from V and 1 base from J, with 14 bases between. CDR3 DNA: TGTGCCAGCAGGCAAACGTGGGGGGGCACAGATACGCAGTATTTT. As protein: CASRQTWGGTDTQYF.

This chain uses TRBV11-2 with TRBJ1-1; D remains ambiguous. Deletions cut 5 bases from V and 4 bases from J, with 11 bases between. The CDR3 is 13 residues long. Germline V gene lookup returns CDR1 SGHAT and CDR2 FQNNGV. CDR3 nucleotides: TGTGCCAGCAGCCTAACGAGGAGCACTGAAGCTTTCTTT. It translates to CASSLTRSTEAFF.

This sequence joins TRBV7-9 and TRBJ2-5; TRBD2 might be the D (5 bases). CDR1 and CDR2 (germline): SEHNR, FQNEAQ (reference sequence). This CDR3 comprises 14 residues. Trimming cost V 4 bases and J 1 base, with 10 bases left between them. The CDR3 sequence: CASSSSGSQETQYF. The CDR3 DNA is TGTGCCAGCAGCTCTTCGGGGAGCCAAGAGACCCAGTACTTC.

The rearrangement joins TRBV6-5 to TRBJ2-1, with 9 bases that match TRBD2. J gave up 0 bases and V 4 bases, and 4 bases lay outside the gene matches. This CDR3 contains 16 residues. CDR1 MNHEY and CDR2 SVGAGI come from the germline V gene. The CDR3 DNA is TGTGCCAGCAGTTCCCTAGCGGGGAGCTCCTACAATGAGCAGTTCTTC. It translates to CASSSLAGSSYNEQFF.

V usage is TRBV6-1 and J usage is TRBJ1-2, with D hard to call. V lost 1 base, J lost 0 bases, and 9 bases lay in between. This CDR3 is 15 amino acids long. The germline CDR1 and CDR2 sequences are MNHNS and SASEGT. The chain's CDR3 is CASSEEEGTNYGYTF. CDR3 nucleotide sequence: TGTGCCAGCAGTGAAGAAGAGGGTACTAACTATGGCTACACCTTC.

This chain's CDR3 is CASSIWLNINQPQHF. CDR3 nucleotides: TGTGCCAGTAGTATCTGGTTAAACATCAATCAGCCCCAGCATTTT. The chain links TRBV19 to TRBJ1-5; D is unresolved. The CDR3 runs to 15 residues. The germline gives CDR1 LNHDA, CDR2 SQIVND (reference sequence). Trimming removed 3 bases from V and 3 bases from J, with 12 bases in between.

The V gene is TRBV18, the J gene TRBJ2-7; 7 nucleotides match TRBD1. The CDR3 length is 14 residues. With V trimmed by 3 bases and J by 7 bases, 9 bases remained unmatched. Per germline, CDR1 KGHSH and CDR2 LQKENI. In nucleotides, the CDR3 is TGTGCCAGCTCACCTGGGACAGCCACGCGTGAGCAGTACTTC. Encoded protein: CASSPGTATREQYF.

V is TRBV6-5 and J is TRBJ2-1; possible D gene TRBD2, 5 bases. CDR3 size: 16 residues. CDR1 and CDR2 from the germline V gene are MNHEY and SVGAGI. V lost 0 bases and J lost 0, with 9 bases in between. The CDR3 region is CASSYSGRASYNEQFF. CDR3 nucleotides: TGTGCCAGCAGTTACTCTGGGCGGGCCTCCTACAATGAGCAGTTCTTC.

This clone was recorded once. V is TRBV6-5 and J is TRBJ1-2; D uncertain. CDR1 is MNHEY, CDR2 SVGAGI, per germline. V lost 2 bases and J lost 4, with 8 bases in between. This CDR3 contains 13 residues. The CDR3 sequence: CASSYTVGYGYTF. In nucleotides, the CDR3 is TGTGCCAGCAGTTACACAGTCGGCTATGGCTACACCTTC.

This clone has just a few counts. The chain carries TRBV4-3 and TRBJ2-1, with 10 bases matching TRBD2. The CDR3 is 16 residues long. Per the germline V gene, CDR1 is LGHNA and CDR2 is YSLEER. Trimming cost V 3 bases and J 8 bases; bases outside gene matches: 10. This chain's CDR3 is CASSQSTSGVSDEQFF. Written as DNA, the CDR3 is TGCGCCAGCAGCCAGTCAACTAGCGGGGTAAGCGATGAGCAGTTCTTC.

In its sample, this clone was seen a few times. V and J are TRBV5-1 and TRBJ2-1; 8 bases align to TRBD2. V lost 3 bases to trimming and J lost 5 bases; unmatched junction nucleotides: 4. The CDR3 contains 14 residues. Germline loops: CDR1 SGHRS, CDR2 YFSETQ. The CDR3 is CASSSGGANNEQFF. The CDR3 nucleotides are TGCGCCAGCAGCTCCGGGGGGGCCAACAATGAGCAGTTCTTC.

This clone was seen a few times. The gene calls are TRBV5-6 and TRBJ1-3; TRBD1 agrees at 8 bases. Germline V gene sequence: CDR1 SGHDT, CDR2 YYEEEE. The CDR3 runs 19 residues. The ends lost 0 bases at V and 1 base at J; junction bases unmatched: 12. The CDR3 loop is CASSLVWTGSSGSGNTIYF. CDR3 sequence (DNA): TGTGCCAGCAGCTTGGTCTGGACAGGGTCTTCAGGATCTGGAAACACCATATATTTT.